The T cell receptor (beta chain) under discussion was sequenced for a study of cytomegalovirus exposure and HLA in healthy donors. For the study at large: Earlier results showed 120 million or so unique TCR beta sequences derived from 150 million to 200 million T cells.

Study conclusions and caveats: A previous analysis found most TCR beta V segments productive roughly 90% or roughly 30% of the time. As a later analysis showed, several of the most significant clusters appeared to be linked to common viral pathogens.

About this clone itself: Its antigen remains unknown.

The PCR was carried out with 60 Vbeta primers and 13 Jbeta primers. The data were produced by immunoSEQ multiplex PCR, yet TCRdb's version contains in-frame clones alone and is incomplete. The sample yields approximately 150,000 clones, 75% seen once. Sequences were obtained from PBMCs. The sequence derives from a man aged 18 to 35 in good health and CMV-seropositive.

In nucleotides, the CDR3 is TGTGCCAGCAGGGGGACAGGGCACTACTATGGCTACACCTTC. It yields the protein CASRGTGHYYGYTF. The rearrangement joins TRBV6-1 to TRBJ1-2; 9 nucleotides align to TRBD1. With 6 bases clipped from V and 3 bases from J, the junction kept 5 bases outside the gene matches. Germline CDR1 reads MNHNS; CDR2 reads SASEGT. The CDR3 loop spans 14 amino acids.